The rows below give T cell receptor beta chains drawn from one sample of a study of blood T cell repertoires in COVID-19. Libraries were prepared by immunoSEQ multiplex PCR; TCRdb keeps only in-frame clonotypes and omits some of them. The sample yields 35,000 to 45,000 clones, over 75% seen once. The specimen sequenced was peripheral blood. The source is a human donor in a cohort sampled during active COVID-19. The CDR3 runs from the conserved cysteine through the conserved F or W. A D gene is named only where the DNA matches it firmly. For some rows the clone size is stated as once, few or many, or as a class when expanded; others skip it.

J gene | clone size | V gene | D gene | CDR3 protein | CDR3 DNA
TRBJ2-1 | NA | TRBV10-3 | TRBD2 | CAMRGAGDGEQFF | TGTGCCATGCGGGGAGCGGGAGACGGTGAGCAGTTCTTC
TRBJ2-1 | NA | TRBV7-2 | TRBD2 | CASSSLGTSGLSMNEQFF | TGTGCCAGCAGCTCCCTCGGGACTAGCGGCCTTTCGATGAATGAGCAGTTCTTC
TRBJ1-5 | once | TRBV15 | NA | CATRSGDSDQPQHF | TGTGCCACCAGATCAGGGGATAGCGATCAGCCCCAGCATTTT
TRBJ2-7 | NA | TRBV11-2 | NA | CASSPYPSREQYF | TGTGCCAGCAGCCCCTATCCGTCGAGGGAGCAGTACTTC
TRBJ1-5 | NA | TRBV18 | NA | CASSTNPGLGQSAGQHF | TGTGCCAGCTCAACAAACCCGGGCCTCGGGCAATCAGCGGGTCAGCATTTT
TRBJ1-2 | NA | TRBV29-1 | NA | CSVDGGATYGYTF | TGCAGCGTTGATGGGGGGGCGACCTATGGCTACACCTTC
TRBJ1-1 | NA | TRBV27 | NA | CATQPASSGPTEAFF | TGTGCCACCCAGCCAGCCTCATCAGGGCCCACTGAAGCTTTCTTT
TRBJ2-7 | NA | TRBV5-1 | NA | CASSLEVGAGEYF | TGCGCCAGCAGCTTGGAAGTGGGGGCCGGGGAGTACTTC
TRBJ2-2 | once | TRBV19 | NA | CATRRGGELFF | TGTGCCACTAGAAGGGGTGGGGAGCTGTTTTTT
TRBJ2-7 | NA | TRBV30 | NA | CAWSPGYEQYF | TGTGCCTGGAGTCCCGGCTACGAGCAGTACTTC
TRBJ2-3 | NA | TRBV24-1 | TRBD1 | CATSDYRGGTDTQYF | TGTGCCACCAGTGATTACAGGGGGGGCACAGATACGCAGTATTTT
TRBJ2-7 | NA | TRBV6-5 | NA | CASSRGTYEQYF | TGTGCCAGCAGCCGCGGGACCTACGAGCAGTACTTC
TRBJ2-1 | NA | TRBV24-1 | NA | CATSDLPGSEQFF | TGTGCCACCAGTGACCTGCCGGGATCTGAGCAGTTCTTC
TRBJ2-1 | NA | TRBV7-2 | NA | CASSLAGTYTYNEQFF | TGTGCCAGCAGCTTAGCCGGGACTTATACCTACAATGAGCAGTTCTTC
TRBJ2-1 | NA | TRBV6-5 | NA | CASSPLSGAGDEQFF | TGTGCCAGCAGTCCACTTTCTGGTGCGGGCGATGAGCAGTTCTTC
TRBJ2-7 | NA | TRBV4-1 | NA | CASSQEFVKPNEQYF | TGCGCCAGCAGCCAAGAGTTCGTCAAGCCTAACGAGCAGTACTTC
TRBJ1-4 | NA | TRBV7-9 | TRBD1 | CASSYGTGREKLFF | TGTGCCAGCAGCTACGGGACAGGGAGGGAAAAACTGTTTTTT
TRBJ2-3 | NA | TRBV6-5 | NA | CASRRQATDTQYF | TGTGCCAGCAGACGACAGGCAACAGATACGCAGTATTTT
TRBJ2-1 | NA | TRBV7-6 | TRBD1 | CASSPPDRGRNNEQFF | TGTGCCAGCAGCCCGCCCGACAGGGGGCGCAACAATGAGCAGTTCTTC
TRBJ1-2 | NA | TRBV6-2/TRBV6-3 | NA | CASSSQSGDRPYGYTF | TGTGCCAGCAGTTCCCAATCGGGAGATAGACCCTATGGCTACACCTTC
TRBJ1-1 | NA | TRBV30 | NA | CAWSNLGGTEAFF | TGTGCCTGGAGTAATCTCGGGGGGACTGAAGCTTTCTTT
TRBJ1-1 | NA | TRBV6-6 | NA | CASSFARATEAFF | TGTGCCAGCAGTTTCGCGAGGGCAACTGAAGCTTTCTTT
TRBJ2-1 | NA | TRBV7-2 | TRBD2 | CASSLGGGRRNEQFF | TGTGCCAGCAGCTTGGGCGGGGGTCGTCGGAATGAGCAGTTCTTC
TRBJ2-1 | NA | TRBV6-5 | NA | CASSYTGYGTVFF | TGTGCCAGCAGTTATACCGGGTACGGAACCGTGTTCTTC
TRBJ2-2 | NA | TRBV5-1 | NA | CASSLLADGELFF | TGCGCCAGCAGCTTGCTCGCGGATGGGGAGCTGTTTTTT
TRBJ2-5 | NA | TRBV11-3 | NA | CASSSIDGAQYF | TGTGCCAGCAGCTCAATAGACGGGGCCCAGTACTTC
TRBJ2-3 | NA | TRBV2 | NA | CASSFHLRADTQYF | TGTGCCAGCAGTTTCCACCTCCGCGCAGATACGCAGTATTTT
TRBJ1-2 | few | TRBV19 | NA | CASKVLSDRRYGYTF | TGTGCCAGTAAAGTTTTATCGGACAGACGATATGGCTACACCTTC
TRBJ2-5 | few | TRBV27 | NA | CASKSRSGTQYF | TGTGCCAGCAAAAGCAGAAGCGGGACCCAGTACTTC
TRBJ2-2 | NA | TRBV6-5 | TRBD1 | CASKDRGLTGELFF | TGTGCCAGCAAAGACAGGGGTCTTACCGGGGAGCTGTTTTTT
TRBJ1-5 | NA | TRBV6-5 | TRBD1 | CASSYGDRPEQPQHF | TGTGCCAGCAGTTACGGGGACAGGCCGGAACAGCCCCAGCATTTT
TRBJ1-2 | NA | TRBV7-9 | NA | CASSLGMTGEGYTF | TGTGCCAGCAGCTTAGGAATGACGGGGGAAGGCTACACCTTC
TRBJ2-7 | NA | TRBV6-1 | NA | CASSEQPLRLPYEQYF | TGTGCCAGCAGTGAACAACCCCTGAGGTTGCCCTACGAGCAGTACTTC
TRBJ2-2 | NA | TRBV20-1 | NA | CSASRGDRSPGELFF | TGCAGTGCTAGTCGTGGTGACAGGTCCCCCGGGGAGCTGTTTTTT
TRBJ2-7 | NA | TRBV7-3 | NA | CASSLAEVYRGVQYF | TGTGCCAGCAGCTTAGCGGAGGTTTATCGGGGAGTACAGTACTTC
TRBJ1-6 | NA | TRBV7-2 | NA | CASSPTRVASPLHF | TGTGCCAGCAGCCCAACACGGGTGGCTTCACCCCTCCACTTT
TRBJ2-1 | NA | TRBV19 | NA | CASNKLGSSYNEQFF | TGTGCCAGTAATAAGCTCGGGAGCTCCTACAATGAGCAGTTCTTC
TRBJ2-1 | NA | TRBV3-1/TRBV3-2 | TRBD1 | CASSQGQGRYNEQFF | TGTGCCAGCAGCCAAGGACAGGGGAGATACAATGAGCAGTTCTTC
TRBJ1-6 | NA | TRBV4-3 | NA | CASSQETENSPLHF | TGCGCCAGCAGCCAAGAGACAGAGAATTCACCCCTCCACTTT
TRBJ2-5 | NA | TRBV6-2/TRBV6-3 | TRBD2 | CASSQAGGGVRETQYF | TGTGCCAGCAGTCAAGCGGGAGGAGGGGTCAGGGAGACCCAGTACTTC
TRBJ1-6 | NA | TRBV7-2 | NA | CASSPRGGFGSPLHF | TGTGCCAGCAGCCCAAGGGGGGGGTTCGGTTCACCCCTCCACTTT
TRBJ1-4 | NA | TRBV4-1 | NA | CASSQDQLIKLFF | TGCGCCAGCAGCCAAGATCAACTTATCAAACTGTTTTTT
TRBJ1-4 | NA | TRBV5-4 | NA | CASSPTGATNEKLFF | TGTGCCAGCAGCCCGACGGGGGCAACTAATGAAAAACTGTTTTTT
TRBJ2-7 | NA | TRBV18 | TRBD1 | CASSPPGQGAAYEQYF | TGTGCCAGCTCACCACCGGGACAGGGGGCCGCCTACGAGCAGTACTTC
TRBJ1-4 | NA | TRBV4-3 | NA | CASSHQGPNEKLFF | TGCGCCAGCAGCCATCAGGGCCCTAATGAAAAACTGTTTTTT
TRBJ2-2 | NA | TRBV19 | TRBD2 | CASSQGAGLATGELFF | TGTGCCAGTAGCCAGGGGGCGGGACTAGCGACCGGGGAGCTGTTTTTT
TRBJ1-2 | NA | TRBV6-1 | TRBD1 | CASSDPGMGQGKGYTF | TGTGCCAGCAGTGATCCTGGGATGGGACAGGGAAAAGGCTACACCTTC
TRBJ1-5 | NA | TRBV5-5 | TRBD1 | CASSPGDGTGARPQHF | TGTGCCAGCAGCCCGGGGGACGGGACAGGGGCCAGGCCCCAGCATTTT
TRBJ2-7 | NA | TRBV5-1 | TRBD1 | CASSPRGQGGWNEQYF | TGCGCCAGCAGCCCCCGGGGACAGGGGGGGTGGAACGAGCAGTACTTC
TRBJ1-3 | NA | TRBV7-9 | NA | CASSLGVYRTAGNTIYF | TGTGCCAGCAGCTTAGGGGTTTACAGGACCGCTGGAAACACCATATATTTT
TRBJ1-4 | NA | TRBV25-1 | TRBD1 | CASSDPGQGSEKLFF | TGTGCCAGCAGTGACCCGGGACAGGGGAGCGAAAAACTGTTTTTT
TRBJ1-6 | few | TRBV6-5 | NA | CASRGSGGSPLHF | TGTGCCAGCAGGGGCTCGGGGGGTTCACCCCTCCACTTT
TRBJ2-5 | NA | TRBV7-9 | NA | CASSSEGETQYF | TGTGCCAGCAGCTCGGAGGGAGAGACCCAGTACTTC
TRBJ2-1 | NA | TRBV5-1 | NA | CASSTGQSRDNEQFF | TGCGCCAGCAGCACCGGACAGTCGAGGGACAATGAGCAGTTCTTC
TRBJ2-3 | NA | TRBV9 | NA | CASSVGDSRTDTQYF | TGTGCCAGCAGCGTAGGTGACAGCCGCACAGATACGCAGTATTTT